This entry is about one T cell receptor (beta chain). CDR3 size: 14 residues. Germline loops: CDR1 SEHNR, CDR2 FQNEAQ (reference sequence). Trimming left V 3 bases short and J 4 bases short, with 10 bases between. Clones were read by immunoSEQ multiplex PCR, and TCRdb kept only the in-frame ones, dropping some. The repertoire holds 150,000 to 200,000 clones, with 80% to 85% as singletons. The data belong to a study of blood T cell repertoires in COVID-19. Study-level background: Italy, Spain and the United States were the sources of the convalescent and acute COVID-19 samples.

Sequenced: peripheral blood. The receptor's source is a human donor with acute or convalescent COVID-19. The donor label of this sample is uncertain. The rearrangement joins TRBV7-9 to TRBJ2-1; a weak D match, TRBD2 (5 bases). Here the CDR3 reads CASSFGSEYNEQFF. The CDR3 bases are TGTGCCAGCAGCTTTGGTAGCGAATACAATGAGCAGTTCTTC.